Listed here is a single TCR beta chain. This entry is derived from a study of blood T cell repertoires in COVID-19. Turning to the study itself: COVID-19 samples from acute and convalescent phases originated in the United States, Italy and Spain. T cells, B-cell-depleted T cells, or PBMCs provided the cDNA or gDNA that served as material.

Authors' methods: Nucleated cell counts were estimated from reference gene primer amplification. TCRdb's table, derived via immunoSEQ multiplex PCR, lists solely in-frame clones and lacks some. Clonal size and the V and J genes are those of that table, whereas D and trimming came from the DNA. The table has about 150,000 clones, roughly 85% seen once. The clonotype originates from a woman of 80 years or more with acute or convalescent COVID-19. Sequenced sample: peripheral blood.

The CDR3 DNA follows: TGTGCCAGTAGCACTACGGGATCGCCAAATGAAAAACTGTTTTTT. It is translated as CASSTTGSPNEKLFF. The chain has TRBV19 and TRBJ1-4; no definite D call. Germline-derived CDR1 and CDR2 are LNHDA and SQIVND (reference sequence). The CDR3 contains 15 residues. V lost 6 bases and J 5 bases, leaving 16 bases between the germline ends.